This TCR beta chain is drawn from a study of blood T cell repertoires in COVID-19. As processed by the authors: Amplification of reference gene primers was used by the study to estimate nucleated cell counts. Here immunoSEQ multiplex PCR was the method, and the copy in TCRdb shows in-frame clones only, minus some. V and J calls and clone size are given by that table; D and trimming were obtained from the DNA. This table has about 100,000 clones, approximately 87% appearing once. CDR1 is SGHDT and CDR2 is YYEEEE in the germline V gene. Trimming pared 4 bases from V and 4 bases from J, leaving 17 bases between. The CDR3 totals 15 residues.

The chain uses TRBV5-6 and TRBJ1-2; possible D gene TRBD1, 5 bases. This TCR was recovered from a woman between 25 and 40 years old with acute or convalescent COVID-19. Sample: peripheral blood. CDR3 in DNA: TGTGCCAGCAGCCAACTCCCCACAGGTGGCTATGGCTACACCTTC. Protein: CASSQLPTGGYGYTF.